Listed here are 13 T cell receptor beta chains from one sample, sequenced in a study of T-cell memory formation after mild COVID-19. TCRdb fed the 5' RACE reads into MiXCR, producing one record per CDR3 protein. This sample carries 450,000 to 650,000 distinct CDR3 sequences, about a sixth of them seen once, and the ten largest clones take around 12%. The specimen sequenced was PBMCs or a T cell subset sorted from them (not recorded which). The receptors were sampled from an adult woman who had mild COVID-19 (a few samples of this study predate the infection). Cell type and time point are not known.

This clonotype was observed at least ten times. This chain connects TRBV6-5 to TRBJ1-2, with TRBD1 identical over 8 bases. The junction had 8 bases not matched to a gene; V was cut back by 5 bases and J by 3 bases. In germline, CDR1 is MNHEY, CDR2 SVGAGI. The CDR3 is 15 residues long. CDR3 residues: CASSGQGSGYYGYTF. For the CDR3, the DNA is TGTGCCAGCAGTGGACAGGGCTCTGGGTACTATGGCTACACCTTC.

This clonotype was seen a few times. The chain employs TRBV7-8 and TRBJ1-2; perhaps TRBD1 as D (6 bases). Germline V gives CDR1 SGHVS, CDR2 FQNEAQ. The CDR3 runs 13 residues. V lost 10 bases, J lost 4 bases, and 16 bases lay in between. CDR3 DNA sequence: TGTGCCACATCCAGGGGAGTCACCTATGGCTACACCTTC. The encoded protein is CATSRGVTYGYTF.

This clonotype was recorded at least ten times. The rearrangement joins TRBV4-1 to TRBJ2-7, with D maybe TRBD1 (6 bases). Deletions cut 3 bases from V and 2 bases from J, with 11 bases between. Germline CDR1 and CDR2: MGHRA and YSYEKL. This CDR3 region has 14 residues. This CDR3 is CASSQGRGTYEQYF. The CDR3 bases are TGCGCCAGCAGCCAGGGCAGGGGAACCTACGAGCAGTACTTC.

Only a few counts were recorded for this clonotype. The V gene is TRBV6-5, the J gene TRBJ1-2, with 7 bases aligning to TRBD1. Germline CDR1 and CDR2: MNHEY and SVGAGI. V lost 6 bases to trimming and J lost 3 bases; unmatched junction nucleotides: 7. This CDR3 is 14 amino acids long. In nucleotides, the CDR3 is TGTGCCAGCAGAAGACCGGGACAGTACTATGGCTACACCTTC. Residues: CASRRPGQYYGYTF.

This clonotype was seen more than once but under ten times. The CDR3 nucleotides read TGTGCCAGCAGTGAGGACAACACCGGGGAGCTGTTTTTT. Protein sequence: CASSEDNTGELFF. The chain recombines TRBV2 with TRBJ2-2; D uncertain. Germline CDR1 reads SNHLY; CDR2 reads FYNNEI. This CDR3 is 13 amino acids long. V gave up 3 bases and J gave up 2 bases, with 4 bases separating them. The full variable domain, its missing parts supplied by reference TRBV2 and TRBJ2-2, is EPEVTQTPSHQVTQMGQEVILRCVPISNHLYFYWYRQILGQKVEFLVSFYNNEISEKSEIFDDQFSVERPDGSNFTLKIRSTKLEDSAMYFCASSEDNTGELFFGEGSRLTVL.

The genes are TRBV5-1 and TRBJ2-5; no reliable D call. V was shortened by 0 bases and J by 3 bases, with 6 bases between the two germline ends. There are 13 residues in the CDR3. The germline CDR1 and CDR2 sequences are SGHRS and YFSETQ. CDR3 in amino acids: CASSLGEKETQYF. The CDR3 coding sequence is TGCGCCAGCAGCTTGGGCGAAAAAGAGACCCAGTACTTC.

The rearrangement uses TRBV12-3 or TRBV12-4 and TRBJ2-5; TRBD2 matches 8 bases. The ends lost 6 bases at V and 4 bases at J; junction bases unmatched: 16. This CDR3 comprises 17 residues. The CDR3: CASRRSGSPGLAETQYF. The CDR3 bases are TGTGCCAGCAGGAGAAGCGGGAGCCCAGGTTTGGCAGAGACCCAGTACTTC.

The rearrangement uses TRBV10-3 and TRBJ2-1, with unresolved D. V was pared by 2 bases and J by 2 bases, with 4 bases between. Per the germline V gene, CDR1 is ENHRY and CDR2 is SYGVKD. This CDR3 region has 13 residues. In DNA, the CDR3 is TGTGCCATCAGTGAGAAACCCTACAATGAGCAGTTCTTC. Protein product: CAISEKPYNEQFF.

The chain joins TRBV4-3 to TRBJ2-3; 7 bases match TRBD2. V lost 4 bases to trimming and J lost 6 bases; unmatched junction nucleotides: 16. This CDR3 contains 17 residues. Looked up from germline, CDR1 is LGHNA and CDR2 is YSLEER. This CDR3 reads CASSPSTASGTWDTQYF. DNA for the CDR3: TGCGCCAGCAGCCCTAGCACGGCTAGCGGAACTTGGGATACGCAGTATTTT.

This clonotype has more than one count but fewer than ten. DNA of the CDR3: TGTGCCAGCAGAATCCATGCTAGCGGGATCACAGATACGCAGTATTTT. This translates into CASRIHASGITDTQYF. The chain employs TRBV6-5 and TRBJ2-3, with 9 bases aligning to TRBD2. The V segment lost 6 bases and the J segment 2 bases; nucleotides outside the gene matches: 9. The CDR3 has 16 amino acids. Germline V lookup: CDR1 MNHEY, CDR2 SVGAGI.

This clonotype was seen once. J is TRBJ1-3 and V is TRBV29-1, with TRBD1 as a possible D gene (5 bases). Trimming stripped 4 bases from V and 2 bases from J, with 12 bases between. The CDR3 is made up of 14 amino acids. The germline gives CDR1 SQVTM, CDR2 ANQGSEA. CDR3 in amino acids: CSVGGGLAGNTIYF. The CDR3 DNA reads TGCAGCGTTGGGGGGGGTCTGGCTGGAAACACCATATATTTT.

The chain recombines TRBV6-6 with TRBJ1-3, with 9 bases matching TRBD1. The CDR3 runs to 15 residues. CDR1 is MNHNY, CDR2 SVGAGI, per germline (reference sequence). Unmatched junction bases numbered 3, after V lost 2 bases and J lost 4 bases. CDR3 sequence reads: CASSYGTGSGNTIYF. As DNA, the CDR3 is TGTGCCAGCAGTTACGGGACAGGGTCCGGAAACACCATATATTTT.

This clonotype was found a few times. This chain uses TRBV7-8 with TRBJ2-5, with TRBD2 matching over 10 bases. Germline V gene sequence: CDR1 SGHVS, CDR2 FQNEAQ. V lost 4 bases and J lost 5; bases outside the gene matches: 4. The CDR3 has 14 residues. In DNA form, the CDR3 reads TGTGCCAGCAGCTCTAGCGGGAGTCGGGAGACCCAGTACTTC. It translates to CASSSSGSRETQYF.